The 30 T cell receptor beta chains below all came from one sample that was sequenced in a study of T cells in Graves' hyperthyroidism and ophthalmopathy. RNA transcripts were the template for amplifying TCR beta CDR3 regions. The TCR CDR3 first-round RT-PCR relied on the HTBI primer set. TCRdb re-called the multiplex PCR reads with MiXCR, one entry per CDR3 protein. The repertoire holds around 600,000 distinct CDR3 sequences, around 15% seen once, with less than 3.5% in the top ten. Sequenced sample: blood. The origin of the receptors is a woman aged 40 to 50 with Graves' ophthalmopathy.

This clonotype was observed a handful of times. V gene TRBV5-1 combines with J gene TRBJ2-5, with D tentatively TRBD2 (6 bases). The CDR3 sequence is 14 residues long. V lost 0 bases and J 4 bases, leaving 10 bases between the germline ends. The germline V gene encodes CDR1 SGHRS and CDR2 YFSETQ. DNA of the CDR3: TGCGCCAGCAGCTTGGGCGGGGTTTCAGAGACCCAGTACTTC. It translates to CASSLGGVSETQYF.

CDR3 residues: CSLGRATKNTDTQYF. The DNA of the CDR3 is TGCAGCCTCGGTCGGGCAACCAAAAACACAGATACGCAGTATTTT. The chain employs TRBV29-1 and TRBJ2-3, with D hard to call. Trimming left V 8 bases short and J 2 bases short, with 20 bases between. The CDR3 is 15 amino acids. The germline gives CDR1 SQVTM, CDR2 ANQGSEA.

This clonotype came up many times. The CDR3: CASSPRSTNQPQHF. The CDR3 region has the DNA TGTGCCAGCAGTCCCAGGAGCACCAATCAGCCCCAGCATTTT. The chain links TRBV6-2 or TRBV6-3 to TRBJ1-5; D gene uncertain. The germline V gene has CDR1 MNHEY and CDR2 SVGEGT. Trimming removed 5 bases from V and 3 bases from J, with 11 bases in between. The CDR3 totals 14 residues.

This clonotype was picked up many times. This sequence joins TRBV18 and TRBJ2-1; 8 bases agree with TRBD2. Germline V gene lookup returns CDR1 KGHSH and CDR2 LQKENI. The CDR3 is 17 amino acids. V lost 0 bases, J lost 4 bases, and 8 bases stayed unmatched. The CDR3 reads CASSPPGGLAGYNEQFF. CDR3 DNA sequence: TGTGCCAGCTCACCACCCGGTGGACTAGCTGGATACAATGAGCAGTTCTTC.

This clonotype was seen many times. The rearrangement joins TRBV5-1 to TRBJ2-7; 7 bases are shared with TRBD1. Looked up from germline, CDR1 is SGHRS and CDR2 is YFSETQ. V was clipped by 4 bases and J by 6 bases; unmatched bases: 7. The CDR3 is made up of 13 amino acids. In DNA, the CDR3 is TGCGCCAGCAGCCTCCTTGACAGGGCCGAGCAGTACTTC. Residues: CASSLLDRAEQYF.

This clonotype was seen only once. A read error is possible here, since a much larger clone lies one base away. The CDR3 bases are TGTGCCAGCAGACGGACAGGGTTGGGTGGAAACGCCATATATTTT. Translating gives CASRRTGLGGNAIYF. This chain links TRBV12-3 or TRBV12-4 with TRBJ1-3; TRBD1 agrees at 8 bases. The CDR3 totals 15 residues.

This chain joins TRBV6-1 and TRBJ2-6; no clear D. Trimming left V 6 bases short and J 3 bases short, with 15 bases between. There are 16 residues in the CDR3. Looked up from germline, CDR1 is MNHNS and CDR2 is SASEGT. The CDR3 DNA reads as TGTGCCAGCAGGAAAGCCATGGGCTTTGGGGCCAACGTCCTGACTTTC. Translation gives CASRKAMGFGANVLTF.

This clonotype was recorded many times. This chain links TRBV2 with TRBJ2-1; possibly TRBD1 for D (6 bases). The length of the CDR3 is 15 residues. The ends were cut back, 5 bases at V and 0 bases at J, with 11 bases in the middle. In germline, CDR1 is SNHLY, CDR2 FYNNEI. In DNA, the CDR3 is TGTGCCAGCAGTTCAGGGGAGAGCTCCTACAATGAGCAGTTCTTC. Translated, it gives CASSSGESSYNEQFF. The whole variable domain, filled in from reference TRBV2 and TRBJ2-1, reads EPEVTQTPSHQVTQMGQEVILRCVPISNHLYFYWYRQILGQKVEFLVSFYNNEISEKSEIFDDQFSVERPDGSNFTLKIRSTKLEDSAMYFCASSSGESSYNEQFFGPGTRLTVL.

This clonotype was counted a few times. CDR3 region: CASSQSTSYEQYF. The CDR3 nucleotides are TGCGCCAGCAGCCAATCAACTTCCTACGAGCAGTACTTC. V and J are TRBV4-1 and TRBJ2-7; D is uncertain. Trimming took 2 bases from V and 1 from J, leaving 6 bases between them. Germline lookup yields CDR1 MGHRA and CDR2 YSYEKL. CDR3 length equals 13 residues.

The table lists this clonotype with many counts. For the CDR3, the DNA is TGTGCCACCAGTGATTCCGGGACAGGGCTAACAGATACGCAGTATTTT. As protein: CATSDSGTGLTDTQYF. This rearrangement joins TRBV24-1 to TRBJ2-3; 9 positions agree with TRBD1. Germline V gene data show CDR1 as KGHDR and CDR2 as SFDVKD. The V and J ends lost 2 bases and 3 bases, in that order; junction bases with no gene match: 5. There are 16 residues in the CDR3.

The chain couples TRBV5-4 to TRBJ1-1, with D perhaps matching TRBD1 (5 bases). Germline V gene sequence: CDR1 SGHNT, CDR2 YYREEE (reference sequence). The V and J ends lost 5 bases and 5 bases respectively, with 19 bases between them. The CDR3 sequence is 15 residues long. CDR3 region: CASRKLGGTLTEAFF. CDR3 DNA: TGTGCCAGCAGAAAATTAGGAGGGACGTTAACTGAAGCTTTCTTT. Combining the CDR3 with reference TRBV5-4 and TRBJ1-1 gives the whole variable domain ETGVTQSPTHLIKTRGQQVTLRCSSQSGHNTVSWYQQALGQGPQFIFQYYREEENGRGNFPPRFSGLQFPNYSSELNVNALELDDSALYLCASRKLGGTLTEAFFGQGTRLTVV.

There are many counts of this clonotype. The chain is built from TRBV18 and TRBJ2-5; 8 bases map to TRBD2. After removal of 3 bases from V and 5 bases from J, the junction contained 11 bases not matched to a gene. Germline V gives CDR1 KGHSH, CDR2 LQKENI. The CDR3 consists of 16 residues. The CDR3 DNA is TGTGCCAGCTCACCTGGTTCGACTAGCGCCATGGAGACCCAGTACTTC. This sequence encodes CASSPGSTSAMETQYF.

There are many counts of this clonotype. V usage is TRBV2 and J usage is TRBJ2-5; TRBD1 might be the D (5 bases). The CDR3 length is 15 residues. Germline CDR1 reads SNHLY; CDR2 reads FYNNEI. Trimming cost V 4 bases and J 7 bases, with 19 bases left between them. In DNA form, the CDR3 reads TGTGCCAGCAGTGCCTATAGGGCGCTCCAGGGGACCCAGTACTTC. Residues: CASSAYRALQGTQYF.

The chain has TRBV7-9 and TRBJ2-1, with 7 bases aligning to TRBD2. The CDR3 has 15 amino acids. Germline V gene lookup returns CDR1 SEHNR and CDR2 FQNEAQ (reference sequence). J gave up 3 bases and V 3 bases, and 5 bases lay outside the gene matches. The CDR3 region is CASSFRLAVYNEQFF. Written as DNA, the CDR3 is TGTGCCAGCAGCTTTCGACTAGCCGTCTACAATGAGCAGTTCTTC.

Many counts were recorded for this clonotype. The chain joins TRBV30 to TRBJ2-1; 11 bases align to TRBD2. The germline V gene encodes CDR1 GTSNPN and CDR2 SVGIG (reference sequence). This CDR3 region has 15 residues. Unmatched junction bases numbered 5, after V lost 5 bases and J lost 2 bases. The CDR3 sequence is CAWGLAGGAYNEQFF. In nucleotides, the CDR3 is TGTGCCTGGGGACTAGCGGGCGGGGCCTACAATGAGCAGTTCTTC. Full variable domain (outside the CDR3, taken from reference TRBV30 and TRBJ2-1): SQTIHQWPATLVQPVGSPLSLECTVEGTSNPNLYWYRQAAGRGLQLLFYSVGIGQISSEVPQNLSASRPQDRQFILSSKKLLLSDSGFYLCAWGLAGGAYNEQFFGPGTRLTVL.

The chain carries TRBV2 and TRBJ2-5; no definite D call. Germline loops: CDR1 SNHLY, CDR2 FYNNEI. Trimming cost V 4 bases and J 4 bases, with 7 bases left between them. The CDR3 spans 12 residues. The CDR3, as DNA: TGTGCCAGCAGTGCCGTGTCAGAGACCCAGTACTTC. Translation: CASSAVSETQYF.

This clonotype appeared a few times. The J gene is TRBJ2-7, the V gene TRBV6-1; D unresolved. The CDR3 extends over 16 amino acids. CDR1 and CDR2 (germline): MNHNS, SASEGT. Trimming stripped 5 bases from V and 3 bases from J, with 20 bases between. The CDR3 bases are TGTGCCAGCAGTTATTTCCCCCCGCGACTCCACTACGAGCAGTACTTC. The encoded protein is CASSYFPPRLHYEQYF.

This chain links TRBV19 with TRBJ2-7; 8 positions agree with TRBD1. Trimming cost V 7 bases and J 5 bases; bases outside gene matches: 7. Germline assignment: CDR1 LNHDA and CDR2 SQIVND (reference sequence). The CDR3 runs to 13 residues. Written as DNA, the CDR3 is TGTGCCAGTAACCTAGGACAGGGAGACGAGCAGTACTTC. Protein product: CASNLGQGDEQYF.

The chain carries TRBV2 and TRBJ1-3, with D tentatively TRBD1 (5 bases). This CDR3 has 12 residues. V was clipped by 9 bases and J by 4 bases, with 10 bases between them. CDR1 is SNHLY, CDR2 FYNNEI, per germline. CDR3 nucleotides: TGTGCCAGAGGGGATTCGGGAAACACCATATATTTT. Its translation is CARGDSGNTIYF.

The sample holds many counts of this clonotype. The V and J genes are TRBV28 and TRBJ2-3, with a possible D match to TRBD2 (6 bases). V was pared by 8 bases and J by 2 bases, with 17 bases between. From germline, CDR1 is MDHEN and CDR2 SYDVKM. This CDR3 has 15 residues. CDR3 region: CASCLGGSFTDTQYF. In DNA form, the CDR3 reads TGTGCCAGCTGCCTGGGGGGTAGCTTCACAGATACGCAGTATTTT. The full variable domain, rest sourced from reference TRBV28 and TRBJ2-3, is DVKVTQSSRYLVKRTGEKVFLECVQDMDHENMFWYRQDPGLGLRLIYFSYDVKMKEKGDIPEGYSVSREKKERFSLILESASTNQTSMYLCASCLGGSFTDTQYFGPGTRLTVL.

At least ten counts were recorded for this clonotype. The CDR3 reads CACTGAGEKLFF. The CDR3 nucleotides are TGTGCCTGTACAGGGGCGGGTGAAAAACTGTTTTTT. The chain recombines TRBV30 with TRBJ1-4; 7 bases are shared with TRBD1. Trimming removed 6 bases from V and 7 bases from J; junction bases left unmatched: 5. CDR3 length equals 12 residues. Germline lookup yields CDR1 GTSNPN and CDR2 SVGIG (reference sequence).

This clonotype was found a few times. The chain combines TRBV9 with TRBJ2-7; TRBD1 agrees at 9 bases. CDR3 size: 14 residues. Germline V lookup: CDR1 SGDLS, CDR2 YYNGEE. V gave up 0 bases and J gave up 3 bases; unmatched junction bases: 1. The CDR3 DNA is TGTGCCAGCAGCGTAGAGGGACAGGGCTACGAGCAGTACTTC. Protein product: CASSVEGQGYEQYF.

This clonotype was counted only a few times. The gene calls are TRBV20-1 and TRBJ1-3; no firm D call. The V gene lost 5 bases and the J gene lost 0 bases, with 8 bases spanning the gap. The germline CDR1 and CDR2 sequences are DFQATT and SNEGSKA (reference sequence). The CDR3 is 13 residues long. In nucleotides, the CDR3 is TGCAGTGCTTCCCGGCCCTCTGGAAACACCATATATTTT. Amino acid sequence: CSASRPSGNTIYF.

This clonotype has more than one count but fewer than ten. Mismatch with germline at one junction end may stem from a read error. The chain has TRBV18 and TRBJ2-1; D not certain. This CDR3 is 13 amino acids long. Germline CDR1 KGHSH, CDR2 LQKENI. The CDR3 DNA sequence: TGTGTCAGCTCACCATCCCGGGACAATGAGCAGTTCTTC. The encoded protein is CVSSPSRDNEQFF.

In this sample, this clonotype turned up many times. This chain connects TRBV12-3 or TRBV12-4 to TRBJ1-2; unclear D gene. Trimming cost V 4 bases and J 8 bases, with 20 bases left between them. This CDR3 is built from 15 residues. The CDR3 loop is CASSYSQVVLDGYTF. The CDR3 DNA sequence: TGTGCCAGCAGTTATTCCCAGGTTGTTTTGGACGGCTACACCTTC.

The chain has TRBV5-8 and TRBJ2-4; D is undetermined. This CDR3 has 15 residues. Trimming took 0 bases from V and 2 from J, leaving 9 bases between them. Germline V gene lookup returns CDR1 SGHTS and CDR2 YDEGEE. CDR3 in amino acids: CASSLGRLTKNIQYF. The CDR3 nucleotides read TGTGCCAGCAGCTTGGGGCGCCTAACCAAAAACATTCAGTACTTC.

This clonotype was seen repeatedly, ten times or more. V usage is TRBV27 and J usage is TRBJ2-7; 7 bases are a match to TRBD1. The ends lost 5 bases at V and 2 bases at J; junction bases unmatched: 6. The CDR3 totals 14 residues. Looked up from germline, CDR1 is MNHEY and CDR2 is SMNVEV (reference sequence). CDR3 sequence: CASSPETGTYEQYF. CDR3 nucleotide sequence: TGTGCCAGCAGTCCCGAGACAGGGACCTACGAGCAGTACTTC.

J is TRBJ2-2 and V is TRBV30; D might be TRBD1 (5 bases). With 3 bases removed from V and 4 bases from J, the gap between germline ends came to 9 bases. The CDR3 is made up of 13 amino acids. Germline V lookup: CDR1 GTSNPN, CDR2 SVGIG (reference sequence). CDR3 region: CAWSPRGTGELFF. For the CDR3, the DNA is TGTGCCTGGAGCCCAAGGGGCACCGGGGAGCTGTTTTTT.

The chain carries TRBV6-2 or TRBV6-3 and TRBJ1-6, with a possible D match to TRBD1 (5 bases). Between the trimmed V and J ends, which lost 5 bases and 8 bases, there was a span of 13 bases. This CDR3 is built from 14 residues. CDR1 and CDR2 from the germline V gene are MNHEY and SVGEGT. Here the CDR3 reads CASSAYRPDSPLHF. For the CDR3, the DNA is TGTGCCAGCAGTGCGTACAGGCCGGATTCACCCCTCCACTTT.

V usage is TRBV28 and J usage is TRBJ2-2; D not resolved. CDR1 is MDHEN, CDR2 SYDVKM, per germline. Trimming shortened V by 8 bases and J by 1 base, and 17 bases separated the two germline ends. The CDR3 loop spans 16 amino acids. The CDR3 spells CASYPPFGENTGELFF. The DNA of the CDR3 is TGTGCCAGCTACCCGCCGTTTGGGGAGAACACCGGGGAGCTGTTTTTT.